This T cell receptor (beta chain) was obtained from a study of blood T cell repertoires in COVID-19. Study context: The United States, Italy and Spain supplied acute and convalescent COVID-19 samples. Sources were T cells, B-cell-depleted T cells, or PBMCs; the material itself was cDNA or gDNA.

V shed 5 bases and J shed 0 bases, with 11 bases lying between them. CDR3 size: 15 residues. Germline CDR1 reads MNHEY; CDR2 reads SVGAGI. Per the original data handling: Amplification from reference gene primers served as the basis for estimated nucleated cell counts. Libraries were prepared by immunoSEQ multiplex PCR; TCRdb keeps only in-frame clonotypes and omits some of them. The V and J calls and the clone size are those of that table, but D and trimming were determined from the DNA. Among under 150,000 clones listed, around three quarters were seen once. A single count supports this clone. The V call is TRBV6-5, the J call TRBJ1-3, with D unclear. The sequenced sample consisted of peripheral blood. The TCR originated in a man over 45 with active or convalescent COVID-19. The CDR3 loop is CASSPGQASGNTIYF. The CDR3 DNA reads TGTGCCAGCAGTCCCGGTCAGGCCTCTGGAAACACCATATATTTT.